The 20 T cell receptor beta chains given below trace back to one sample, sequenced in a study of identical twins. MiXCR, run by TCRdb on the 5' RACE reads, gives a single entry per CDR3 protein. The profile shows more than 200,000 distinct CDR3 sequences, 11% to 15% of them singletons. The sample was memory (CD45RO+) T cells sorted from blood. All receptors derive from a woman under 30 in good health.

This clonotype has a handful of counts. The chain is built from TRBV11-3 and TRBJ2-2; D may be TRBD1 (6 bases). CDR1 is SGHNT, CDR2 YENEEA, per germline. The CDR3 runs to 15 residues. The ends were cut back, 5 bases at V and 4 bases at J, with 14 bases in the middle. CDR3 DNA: TGTGCCAGCAGCGGATCGGGACACCTCACCGGGGAGCTGTTTTTT. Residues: CASSGSGHLTGELFF.

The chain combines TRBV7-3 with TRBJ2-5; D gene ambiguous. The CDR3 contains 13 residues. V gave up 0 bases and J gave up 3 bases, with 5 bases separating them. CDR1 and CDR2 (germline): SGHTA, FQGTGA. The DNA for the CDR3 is TGTGCCAGCAGCTTAACTATGGAAGAGACCCAGTACTTC. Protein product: CASSLTMEETQYF.

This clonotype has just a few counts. The CDR3 reads CASSLGDIIYTGELFF. The CDR3 bases are TGTGCCAGCAGCTTGGGAGACATAATCTACACCGGGGAGCTGTTTTTT. This chain joins TRBV5-4 and TRBJ2-2; no firm D call. The CDR3 spans 16 residues. Germline V gives CDR1 SGHNT, CDR2 YYREEE (reference sequence). V lost 0 bases, J lost 3 bases, and 12 bases lay in between. Drawing the rest from reference TRBV5-4 and TRBJ2-2, the complete variable domain is ETGVTQSPTHLIKTRGQQVTLRCSSQSGHNTVSWYQQALGQGPQFIFQYYREEENGRGNFPPRFSGLQFPNYSSELNVNALELDDSALYLCASSLGDIIYTGELFFGEGSRLTVL.

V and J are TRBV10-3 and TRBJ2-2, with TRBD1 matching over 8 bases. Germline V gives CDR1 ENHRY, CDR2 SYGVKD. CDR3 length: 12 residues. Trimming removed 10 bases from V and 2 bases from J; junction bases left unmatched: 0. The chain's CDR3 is CATGGNTGELFF. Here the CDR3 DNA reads TGTGCCACAGGGGGCAACACCGGGGAGCTGTTTTTT.

The chain's CDR3 is CASSFYASAYEQYF. The CDR3 DNA is TGTGCCAGCAGTTTTTACGCCAGTGCCTACGAGCAGTACTTC. The chain carries TRBV27 and TRBJ2-7; D is uncertain. Germline assignment: CDR1 MNHEY and CDR2 SMNVEV (reference sequence). The CDR3 extends over 14 amino acids. V was cut by 3 bases and J by 2 bases, with 11 bases left in between.

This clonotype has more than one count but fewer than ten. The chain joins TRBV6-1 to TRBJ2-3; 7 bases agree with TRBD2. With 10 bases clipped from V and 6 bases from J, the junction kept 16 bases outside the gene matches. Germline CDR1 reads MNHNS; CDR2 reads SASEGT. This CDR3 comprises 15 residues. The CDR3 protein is CATKTSGAGRDTQYF. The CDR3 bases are TGTGCCACCAAGACAAGCGGGGCAGGGAGGGATACGCAGTATTTT.

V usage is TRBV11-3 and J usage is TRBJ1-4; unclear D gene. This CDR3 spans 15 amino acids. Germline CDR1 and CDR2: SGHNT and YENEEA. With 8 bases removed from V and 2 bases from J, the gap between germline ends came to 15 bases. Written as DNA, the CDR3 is TGTGCCAGCGGAGTAGGGCTTGGGACTAATGAAAAACTGTTTTTT. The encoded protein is CASGVGLGTNEKLFF.

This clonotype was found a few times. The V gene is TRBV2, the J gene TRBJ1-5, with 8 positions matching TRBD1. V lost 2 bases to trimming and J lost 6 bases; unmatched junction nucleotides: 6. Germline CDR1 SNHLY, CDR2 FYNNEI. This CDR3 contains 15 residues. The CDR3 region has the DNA TGTGCCAGCAGTGAAAGTGACAGGGGCTCTCAGCCCCAGCATTTT. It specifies CASSESDRGSQPQHF.

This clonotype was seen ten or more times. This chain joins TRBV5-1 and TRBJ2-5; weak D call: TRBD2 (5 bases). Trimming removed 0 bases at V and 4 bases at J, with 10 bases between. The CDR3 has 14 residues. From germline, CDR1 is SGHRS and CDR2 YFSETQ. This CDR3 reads CASSLAVRGETQYF. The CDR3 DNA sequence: TGCGCCAGCAGCTTGGCCGTCCGGGGAGAGACCCAGTACTTC.

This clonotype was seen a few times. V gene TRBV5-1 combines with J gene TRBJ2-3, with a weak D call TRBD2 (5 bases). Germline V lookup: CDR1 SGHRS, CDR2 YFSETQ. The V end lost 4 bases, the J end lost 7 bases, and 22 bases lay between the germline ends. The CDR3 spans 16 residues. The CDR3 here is CASSPRDPKREYTQYF. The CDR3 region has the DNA TGCGCCAGCAGCCCCCGGGATCCTAAAAGGGAGTATACGCAGTATTTT.

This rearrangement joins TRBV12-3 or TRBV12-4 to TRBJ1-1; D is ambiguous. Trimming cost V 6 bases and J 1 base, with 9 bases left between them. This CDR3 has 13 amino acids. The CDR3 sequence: CASRTYGNTEAFF. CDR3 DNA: TGTGCCAGCAGGACGTATGGGAACACTGAAGCTTTCTTT.

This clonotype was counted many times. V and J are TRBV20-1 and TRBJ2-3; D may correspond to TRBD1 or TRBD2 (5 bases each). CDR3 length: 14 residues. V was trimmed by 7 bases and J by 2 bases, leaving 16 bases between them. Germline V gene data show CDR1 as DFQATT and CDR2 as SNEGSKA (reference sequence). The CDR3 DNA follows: TGCAGTGTATCAGGGAGATTTTCCACAGATACGCAGTATTTT. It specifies CSVSGRFSTDTQYF.

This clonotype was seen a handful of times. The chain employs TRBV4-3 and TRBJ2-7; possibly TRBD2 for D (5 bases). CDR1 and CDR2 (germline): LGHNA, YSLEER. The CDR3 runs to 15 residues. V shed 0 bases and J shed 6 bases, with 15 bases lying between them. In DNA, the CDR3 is TGCGCCAGCAGCCAAGAATTTACTAGATTTCCCGAGCAGTACTTC. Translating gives CASSQEFTRFPEQYF.

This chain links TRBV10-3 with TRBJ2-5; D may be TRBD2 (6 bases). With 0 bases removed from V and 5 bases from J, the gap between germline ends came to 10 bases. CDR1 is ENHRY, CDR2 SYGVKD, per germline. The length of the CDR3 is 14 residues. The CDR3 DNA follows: TGTGCCATCAGTGAGTCCCAAGGAGGGGAGACCCAGTACTTC. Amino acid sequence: CAISESQGGETQYF.

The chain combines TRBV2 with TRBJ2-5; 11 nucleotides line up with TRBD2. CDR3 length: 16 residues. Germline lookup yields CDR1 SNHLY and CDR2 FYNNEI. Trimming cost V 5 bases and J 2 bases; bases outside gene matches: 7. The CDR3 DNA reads TGTGCCAGCAGTTACCCGGGACTAGCGGTGCAAGAGACCCAGTACTTC. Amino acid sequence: CASSYPGLAVQETQYF.

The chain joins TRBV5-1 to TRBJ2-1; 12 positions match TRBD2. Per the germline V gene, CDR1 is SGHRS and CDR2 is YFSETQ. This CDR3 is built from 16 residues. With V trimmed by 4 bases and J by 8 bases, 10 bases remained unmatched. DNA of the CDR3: TGCGCCAGCAGCAATGGACTAGCGGGAATTGTGGATGAGCAGTTCTTC. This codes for CASSNGLAGIVDEQFF.

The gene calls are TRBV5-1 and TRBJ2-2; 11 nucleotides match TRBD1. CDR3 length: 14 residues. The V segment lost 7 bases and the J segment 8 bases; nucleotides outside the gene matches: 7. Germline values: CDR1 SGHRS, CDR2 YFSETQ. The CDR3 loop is CASHMDRGPGELFF. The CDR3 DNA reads TGCGCCAGCCATATGGACAGGGGGCCTGGGGAGCTGTTTTTT.

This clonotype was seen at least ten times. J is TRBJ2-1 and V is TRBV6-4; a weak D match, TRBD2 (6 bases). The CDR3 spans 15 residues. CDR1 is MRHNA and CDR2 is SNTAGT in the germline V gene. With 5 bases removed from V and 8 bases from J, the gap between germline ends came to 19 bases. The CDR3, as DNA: TGTGCCAGCAGTAATACTAGCACACACACCCATGAGCAGTTCTTC. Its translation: CASSNTSTHTHEQFF.

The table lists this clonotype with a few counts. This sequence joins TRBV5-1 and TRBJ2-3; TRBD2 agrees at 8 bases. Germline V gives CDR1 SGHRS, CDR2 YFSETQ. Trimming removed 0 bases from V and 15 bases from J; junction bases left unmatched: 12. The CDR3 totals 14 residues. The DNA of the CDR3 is TGCGCCAGCAGCTTGGTATACGGCGCGGGGGGCCAATATTTT. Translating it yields CASSLVYGAGGQYF.

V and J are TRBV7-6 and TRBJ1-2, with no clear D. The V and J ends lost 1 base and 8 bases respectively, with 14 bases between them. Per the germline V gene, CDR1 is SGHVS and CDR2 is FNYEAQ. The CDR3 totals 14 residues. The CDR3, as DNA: TGTGCCAGCAGCTTAGGCGTCGGCGGACTAGGCTACACCTTC. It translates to CASSLGVGGLGYTF.